Listed below are T cell receptor beta chains from one sample, sequenced in a study of B cell selection in AIRE deficiency. Assay used: immunoSEQ multiplex PCR; TCRdb lists only in-frame clones, some missing. Here the sample spans 23,000 or so clones, about nine tenths being singletons. Sequences were obtained from CD4+CD25+ Tregs sorted from PBMCs. The receptor source for this set is a human donor in good health. CDR3s leave out the opening cysteine and the closing phenylalanine or tryptophan. The D gene is left open where the match is weak.

NA	TRBV19	TRBJ2-2	ASRQGGTGELF
NA	TRBV29-1	TRBJ2-1	SVLGNEQF
NA	TRBV5-5	TRBJ2-5	ASSFGAQETQY
TRBD1	TRBV19	TRBJ1-2	ASRRPWAGGGKPSNYGYT
NA	TRBV2	TRBJ1-1	ASRVEQAVTEAF
NA	TRBV7-4	TRBJ2-1	ASSPRATLGGEQF
TRBD2	TRBV27	TRBJ2-1	ASSYGTSGGVYNEQF
TRBD2	TRBV11-2	TRBJ2-7	ASSLFPSGSFGSYEQY
NA	TRBV7-8	TRBJ2-1	ASSPARVYNEQF
NA	TRBV5-8	TRBJ1-6	ASSSRPIYNSPLH
NA	TRBV5-6	TRBJ1-1	ASSLRVNTEAF
TRBD2	TRBV5-1	TRBJ2-3	ASSSRLARTDTQY
NA	TRBV6-1	TRBJ2-1	ASSGSPGNEQF
NA	TRBV14	TRBJ2-5	ASSPWDTAREAQY
NA	TRBV19	TRBJ1-2	ASTLGEAALYGYT
TRBD2	TRBV5-1	TRBJ2-4	ASSTQLAGGPGNIQY